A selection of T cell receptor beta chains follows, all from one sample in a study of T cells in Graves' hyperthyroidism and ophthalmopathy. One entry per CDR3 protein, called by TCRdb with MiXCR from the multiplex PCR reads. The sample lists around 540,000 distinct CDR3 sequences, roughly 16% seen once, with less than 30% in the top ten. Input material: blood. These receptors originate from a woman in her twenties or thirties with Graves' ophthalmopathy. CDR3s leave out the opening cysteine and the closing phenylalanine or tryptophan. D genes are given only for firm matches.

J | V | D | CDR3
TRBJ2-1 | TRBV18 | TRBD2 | ASSPPLAVYNEQF
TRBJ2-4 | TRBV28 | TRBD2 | ASSLGGGGLIEDIQY
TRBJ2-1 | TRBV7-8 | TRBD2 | ASSIQLAGNNEQF
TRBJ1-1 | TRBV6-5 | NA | ASSAYIEAF
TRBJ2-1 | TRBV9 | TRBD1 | ASSARTGGGEQF
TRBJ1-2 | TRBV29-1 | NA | SVEDPSAHSYYGYT
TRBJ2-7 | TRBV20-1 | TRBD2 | SGRRLAMYEQY
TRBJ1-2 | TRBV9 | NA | ASVKGQGGTGYT
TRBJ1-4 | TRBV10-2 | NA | ASSPTGRGSYEKLF
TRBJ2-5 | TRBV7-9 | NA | ASSHLGGMEETQY
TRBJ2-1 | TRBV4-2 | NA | ASSQDLASPSNEQF
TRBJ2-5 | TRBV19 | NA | ASSYRTFQETQY
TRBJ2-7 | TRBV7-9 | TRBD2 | ASSLALAGVEQY
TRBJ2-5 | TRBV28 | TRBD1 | ASSSPTAETGKTQY
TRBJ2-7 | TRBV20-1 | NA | SARVAHRDSTSEQY
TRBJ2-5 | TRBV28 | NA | ASSPGVKETQY
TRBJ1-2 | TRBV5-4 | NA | ASSYDRGHLYGYT
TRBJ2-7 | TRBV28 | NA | ASGPTCYEQY
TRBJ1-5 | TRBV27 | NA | ASSPLPPDNQPQH
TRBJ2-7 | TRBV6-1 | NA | ASSERRTLYEQY
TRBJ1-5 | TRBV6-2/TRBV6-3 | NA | ASSPSRGGNQPQH
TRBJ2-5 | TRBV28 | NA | ASSLGYAQY
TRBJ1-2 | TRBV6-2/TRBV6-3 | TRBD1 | ASSYPRDRWDYGYT
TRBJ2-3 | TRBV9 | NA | ASGPEGEGPDTQY
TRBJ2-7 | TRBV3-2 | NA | ASRRDRGDEQY
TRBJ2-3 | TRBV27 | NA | ASSLFTASTDTQY
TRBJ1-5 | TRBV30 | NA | AWSDAGNQH
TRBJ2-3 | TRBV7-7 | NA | ASSFRSTGDTQY
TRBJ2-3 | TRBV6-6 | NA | ASSYAIHTDTQY
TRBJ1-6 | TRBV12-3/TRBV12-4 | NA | ASSLSPNGGSPLH
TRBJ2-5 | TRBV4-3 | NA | ASSQAPGPKETQY
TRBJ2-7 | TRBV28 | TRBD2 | ASTVTSGTYEQY
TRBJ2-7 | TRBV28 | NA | ASSSLLRGNYEQY
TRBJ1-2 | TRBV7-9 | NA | ASSLEGGAGSYGYT
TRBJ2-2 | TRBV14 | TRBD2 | ASSLQRASGTGELF
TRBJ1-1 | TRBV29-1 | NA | SVKDGGLNTEAF
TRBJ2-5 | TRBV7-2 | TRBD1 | ASSLGQGAETQY
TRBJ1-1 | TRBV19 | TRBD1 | ASRKQGATEAF
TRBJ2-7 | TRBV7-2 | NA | ASTLWDPYEQY
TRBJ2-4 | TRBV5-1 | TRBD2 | ASSTGTSDIQY
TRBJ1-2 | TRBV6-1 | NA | ASSPSRMAYGYT
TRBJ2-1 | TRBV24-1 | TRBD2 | ATSDFESGSATYNEQF
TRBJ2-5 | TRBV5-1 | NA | ASSTQVSGETQY
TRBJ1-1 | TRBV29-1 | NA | SVHTGRTEAF
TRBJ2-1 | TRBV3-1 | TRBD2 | ASSQGLAEGNEQF
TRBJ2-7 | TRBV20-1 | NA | SGKRSSVIYEQY
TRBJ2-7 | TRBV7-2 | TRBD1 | ASSLDRTGVYEQY
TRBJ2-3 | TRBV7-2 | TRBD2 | ASSGSGSPTDTQY
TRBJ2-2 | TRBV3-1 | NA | ASSLKRQTNTGELF
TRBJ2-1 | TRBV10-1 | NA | ASPRLDVPYNEQF